This T cell receptor beta chain comes out of a study of cytomegalovirus exposure and HLA in healthy donors. Broader study findings: Reports described diagnosis of cytomegalovirus status by the classifier as highly specific and sensitive. In the 120 validation repertoires, a later analysis found that first-cohort TCR clusters tended to co-occur. Among TCR beta chains, those listed as cytomegalovirus-associated numbered around 180. Specific recognition of CMV antigens was confirmed in vitro for a few chains (all CMV-associated).

Sequenced by immunoSEQ multiplex PCR; TCRdb stores in-frame clones only, minus some. The top ten hold under 3.5% of the sample, which has about 75,000 clones, approximately 86% seen once. The table lists this clone with a count of one. Antigen specificity is unknown. This receptor was identified in a young man in good health and CMV-seronegative. Sequencing input: PBMCs.

The CDR3 region has the DNA TGTGCCAGCTGGACCGGGACAGGGGCTCGGGAGCAGTACTTC. This encodes CASWTGTGAREQYF. J is TRBJ2-7 and V is TRBV28; 10 bases are shared with TRBD1. The CDR3 has 14 residues. Germline V gene sequence: CDR1 MDHEN, CDR2 SYDVKM. After removal of 8 bases from V and 7 bases from J, the junction contained 11 bases not matched to a gene.